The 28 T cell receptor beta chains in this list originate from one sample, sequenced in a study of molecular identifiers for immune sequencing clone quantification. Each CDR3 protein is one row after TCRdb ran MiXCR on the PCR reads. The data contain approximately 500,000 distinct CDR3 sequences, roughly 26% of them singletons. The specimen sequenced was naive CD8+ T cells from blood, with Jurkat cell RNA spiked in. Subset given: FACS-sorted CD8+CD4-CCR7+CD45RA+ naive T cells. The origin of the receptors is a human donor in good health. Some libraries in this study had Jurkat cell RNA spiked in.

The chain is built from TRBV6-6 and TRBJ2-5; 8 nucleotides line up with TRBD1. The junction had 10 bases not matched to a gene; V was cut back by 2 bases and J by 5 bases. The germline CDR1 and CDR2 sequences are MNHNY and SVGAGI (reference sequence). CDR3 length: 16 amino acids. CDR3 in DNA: TGTGCCAGCAGTTACGGGGCAGGGGGCTTCACGGAGACCCAGTACTTC. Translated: CASSYGAGGFTETQYF.

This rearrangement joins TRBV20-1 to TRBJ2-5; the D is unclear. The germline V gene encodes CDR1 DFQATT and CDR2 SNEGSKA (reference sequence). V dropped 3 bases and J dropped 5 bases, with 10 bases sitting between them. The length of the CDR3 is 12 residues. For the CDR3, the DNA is TGCAGTGCTAGTGGGTCGGAGGAGACCCAGTACTTC. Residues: CSASGSEETQYF.

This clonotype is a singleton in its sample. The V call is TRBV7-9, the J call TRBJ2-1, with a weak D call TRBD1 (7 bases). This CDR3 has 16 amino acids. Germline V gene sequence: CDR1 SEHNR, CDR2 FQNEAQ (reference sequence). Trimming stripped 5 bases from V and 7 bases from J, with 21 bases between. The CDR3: CASSRLGGQLLNEQFF. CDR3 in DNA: TGTGCCAGCAGCCGATTGGGGGGACAGCTCCTTAATGAGCAGTTCTTC.

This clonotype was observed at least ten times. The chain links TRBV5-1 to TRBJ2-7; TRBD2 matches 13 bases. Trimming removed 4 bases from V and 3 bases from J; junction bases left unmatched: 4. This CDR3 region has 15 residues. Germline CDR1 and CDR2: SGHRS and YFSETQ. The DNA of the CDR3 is TGCGCCAGCAGCCTCGGACTAGCGGGAGTCTACGAGCAGTACTTC. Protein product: CASSLGLAGVYEQYF.

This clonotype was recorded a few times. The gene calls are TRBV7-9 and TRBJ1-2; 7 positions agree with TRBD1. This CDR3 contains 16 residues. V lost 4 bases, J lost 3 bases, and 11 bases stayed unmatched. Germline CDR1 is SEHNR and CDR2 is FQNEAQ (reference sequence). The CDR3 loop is CASSSVNRGVDYGYTF. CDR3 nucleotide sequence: TGTGCCAGCAGCTCGGTTAACAGGGGAGTTGACTATGGCTACACCTTC. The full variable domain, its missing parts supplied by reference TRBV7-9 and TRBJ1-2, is DTGVSQNPRHKITKRGQNVTFRCDPISEHNRLYWYRQTLGQGPEFLTYFQNEAQLEKSRLLSDRFSAERPKGSFSTLEIQRTEQGDSAMYLCASSSVNRGVDYGYTFGSGTRLTVV.

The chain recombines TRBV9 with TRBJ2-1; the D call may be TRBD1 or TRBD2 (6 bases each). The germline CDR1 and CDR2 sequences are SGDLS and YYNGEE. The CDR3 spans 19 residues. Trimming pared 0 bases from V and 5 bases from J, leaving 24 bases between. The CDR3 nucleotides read TGTGCCAGCAGCGTAGGACCGGGGGCGTCCGAGCCCGCGGACAATGAGCAGTTCTTC. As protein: CASSVGPGASEPADNEQFF. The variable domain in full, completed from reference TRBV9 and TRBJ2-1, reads DSGVTQTPKHLITATGQRVTLRCSPRSGDLSVYWYQQSLDQGLQFLIQYYNGEERAKGNILERFSAQQFPDLHSELNLSSLELGDSALYFCASSVGPGASEPADNEQFFGPGTRLTVL.

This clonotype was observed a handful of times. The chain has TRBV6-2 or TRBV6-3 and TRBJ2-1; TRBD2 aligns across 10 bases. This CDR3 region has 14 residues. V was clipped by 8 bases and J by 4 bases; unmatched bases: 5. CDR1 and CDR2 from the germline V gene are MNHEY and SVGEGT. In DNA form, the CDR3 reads TGTGCCAGCCAAAGCGGGAGGGGATACAATGAGCAGTTCTTC. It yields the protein CASQSGRGYNEQFF.

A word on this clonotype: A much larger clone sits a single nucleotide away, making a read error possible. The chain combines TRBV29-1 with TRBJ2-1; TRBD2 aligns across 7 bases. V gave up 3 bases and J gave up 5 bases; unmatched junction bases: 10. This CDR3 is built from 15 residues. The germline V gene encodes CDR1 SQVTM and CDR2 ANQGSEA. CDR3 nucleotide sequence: TGCAGCGTTGATCACCCTAGCGGCCTTAACAATGAGCAGTTCTTC. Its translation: CSVDHPSGLNNEQFF.

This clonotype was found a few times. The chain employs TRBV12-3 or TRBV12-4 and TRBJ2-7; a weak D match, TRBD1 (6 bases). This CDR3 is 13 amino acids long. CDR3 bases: TGTGCTAGAAAACAGGGATGGACCTACGAGCAGTACTTC. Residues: CARKQGWTYEQYF.

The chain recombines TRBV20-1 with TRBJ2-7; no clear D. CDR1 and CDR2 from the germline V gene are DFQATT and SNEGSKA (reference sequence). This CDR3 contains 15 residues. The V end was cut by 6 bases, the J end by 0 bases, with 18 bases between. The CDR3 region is CSAATGRPISYEQYF. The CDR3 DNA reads TGCAGTGCCGCCACTGGACGCCCGATCTCCTACGAGCAGTACTTC.

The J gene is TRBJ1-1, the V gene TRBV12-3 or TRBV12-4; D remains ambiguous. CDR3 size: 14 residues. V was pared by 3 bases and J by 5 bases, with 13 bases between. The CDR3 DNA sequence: TGTGCCAGCAGTTTGGGAGCCGGAGGGACTGAAGCTTTCTTT. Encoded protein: CASSLGAGGTEAFF.

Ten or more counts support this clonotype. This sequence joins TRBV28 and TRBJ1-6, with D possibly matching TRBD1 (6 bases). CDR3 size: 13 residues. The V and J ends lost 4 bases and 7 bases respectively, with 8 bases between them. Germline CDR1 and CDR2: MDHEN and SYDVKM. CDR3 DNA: TGTGCCAGCAGTTCCGGGGGCAATTCACCCCTCCACTTT. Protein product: CASSSGGNSPLHF.

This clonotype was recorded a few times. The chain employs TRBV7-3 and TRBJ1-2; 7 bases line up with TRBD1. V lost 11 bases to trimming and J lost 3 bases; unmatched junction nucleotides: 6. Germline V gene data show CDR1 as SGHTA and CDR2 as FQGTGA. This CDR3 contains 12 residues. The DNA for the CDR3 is TGTGCCCTACAGGGGCCGGACTATGGCTACACCTTC. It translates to CALQGPDYGYTF.

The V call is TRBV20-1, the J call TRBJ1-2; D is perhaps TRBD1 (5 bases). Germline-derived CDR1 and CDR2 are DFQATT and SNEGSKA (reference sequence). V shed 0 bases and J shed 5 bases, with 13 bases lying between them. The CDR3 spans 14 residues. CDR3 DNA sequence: TGCAGTGCTAGAGACCGGGACGGCCGATATGGCTACACCTTC. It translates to CSARDRDGRYGYTF.

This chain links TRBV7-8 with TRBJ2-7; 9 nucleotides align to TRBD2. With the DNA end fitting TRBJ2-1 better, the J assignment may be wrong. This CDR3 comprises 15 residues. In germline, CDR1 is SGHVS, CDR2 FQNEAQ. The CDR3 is CASSLEGLASYEQFF. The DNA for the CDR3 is TGTGCCAGCAGCTTAGAGGGACTAGCCTCCTACGAGCAGTTCTTC.

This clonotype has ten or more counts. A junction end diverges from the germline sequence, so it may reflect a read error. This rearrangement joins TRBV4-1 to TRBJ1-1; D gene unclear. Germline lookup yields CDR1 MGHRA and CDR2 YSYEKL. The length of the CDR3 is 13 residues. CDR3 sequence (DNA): TGTGCCAGCAGCTTAACGGGTAACACTGAAGCTTTCTTT. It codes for CASSLTGNTEAFF.

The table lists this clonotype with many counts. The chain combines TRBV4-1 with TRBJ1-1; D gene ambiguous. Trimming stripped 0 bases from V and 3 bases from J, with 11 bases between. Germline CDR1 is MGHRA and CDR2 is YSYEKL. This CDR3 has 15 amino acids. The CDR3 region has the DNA TGCGCCAGCAGCCAAGAATTGGGAATAGACACTGAAGCTTTCTTT. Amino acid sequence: CASSQELGIDTEAFF.

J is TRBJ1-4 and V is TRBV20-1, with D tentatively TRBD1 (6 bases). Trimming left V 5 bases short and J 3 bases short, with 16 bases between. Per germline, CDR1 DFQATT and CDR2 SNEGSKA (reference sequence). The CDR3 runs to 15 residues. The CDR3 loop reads CSAQLGQWSNEKLFF. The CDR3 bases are TGCAGTGCTCAACTTGGACAGTGGTCTAATGAAAAACTGTTTTTT.

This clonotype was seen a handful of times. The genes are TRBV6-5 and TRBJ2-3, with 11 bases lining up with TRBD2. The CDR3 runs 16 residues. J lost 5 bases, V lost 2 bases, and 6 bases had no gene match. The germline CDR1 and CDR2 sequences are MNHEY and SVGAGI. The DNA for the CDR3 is TGTGCCAGCAGTTACGGTAGCGGGGGGGCCCAAGATACGCAGTATTTT. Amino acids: CASSYGSGGAQDTQYF.

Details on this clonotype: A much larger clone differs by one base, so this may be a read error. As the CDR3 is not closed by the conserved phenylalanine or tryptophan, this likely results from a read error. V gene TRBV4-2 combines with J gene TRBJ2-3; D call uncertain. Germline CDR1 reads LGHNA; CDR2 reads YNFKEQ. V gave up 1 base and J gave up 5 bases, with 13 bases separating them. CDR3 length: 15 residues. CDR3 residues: CASSQVREQLDTQYS. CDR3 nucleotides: TGTGCCAGCAGCCAAGTTAGGGAACAGCTAGATACGCAGTATTCT.

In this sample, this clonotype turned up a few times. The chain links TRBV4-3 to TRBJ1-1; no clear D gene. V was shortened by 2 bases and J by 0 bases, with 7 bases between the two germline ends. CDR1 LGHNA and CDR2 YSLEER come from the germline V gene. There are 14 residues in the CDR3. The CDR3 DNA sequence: TGCGCCAGCAGCCAAACGACCATGAACACTGAAGCTTTCTTT. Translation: CASSQTTMNTEAFF.

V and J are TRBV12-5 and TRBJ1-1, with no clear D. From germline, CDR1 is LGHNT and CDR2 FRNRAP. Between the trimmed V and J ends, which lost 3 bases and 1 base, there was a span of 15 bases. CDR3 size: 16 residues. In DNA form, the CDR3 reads TGTGCTAGTGGTTTTTTCGAGGTGAGGGCGAACACTGAAGCTTTCTTT. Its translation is CASGFFEVRANTEAFF. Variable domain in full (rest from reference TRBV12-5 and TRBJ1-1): DARVTQTPRHKVTEMGQEVTMRCQPILGHNTVFWYRQTMMQGLELLAYFRNRAPLDDSGMPKDRFSAEMPDATLATLKIQPSEPRDSAVYFCASGFFEVRANTEAFFGQGTRLTVV.

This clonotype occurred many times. The CDR3 DNA reads as TGTGCCAGCAGCGCCGGACAGGGTTATCTTCGGACAGATACGCAGTATTTT. Its protein is CASSAGQGYLRTDTQYF. The chain is built from TRBV9 and TRBJ2-3; 8 bases are shared with TRBD1. The CDR3 is 17 residues long. After removal of 3 bases from V and 3 bases from J, the junction contained 12 bases not matched to a gene. The germline CDR1 and CDR2 sequences are SGDLS and YYNGEE. The entire variable domain, with the rest obtained from reference TRBV9 and TRBJ2-3, is as follows: DSGVTQTPKHLITATGQRVTLRCSPRSGDLSVYWYQQSLDQGLQFLIQYYNGEERAKGNILERFSAQQFPDLHSELNLSSLELGDSALYFCASSAGQGYLRTDTQYFGPGTRLTVL.

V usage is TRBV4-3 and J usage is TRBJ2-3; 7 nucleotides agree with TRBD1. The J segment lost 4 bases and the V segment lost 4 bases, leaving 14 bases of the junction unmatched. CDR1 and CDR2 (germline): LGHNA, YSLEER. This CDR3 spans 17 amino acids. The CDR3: CASSPQGGTGYSDTQYF. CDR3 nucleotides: TGCGCCAGCAGCCCCCAAGGGGGCACGGGGTATTCAGATACGCAGTATTTT.

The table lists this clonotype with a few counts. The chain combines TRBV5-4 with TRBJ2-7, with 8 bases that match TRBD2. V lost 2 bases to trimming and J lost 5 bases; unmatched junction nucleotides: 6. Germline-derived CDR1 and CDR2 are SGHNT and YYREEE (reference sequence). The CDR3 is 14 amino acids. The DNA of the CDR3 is TGTGCCAGCAGCTTCGCGGGGGGAGGCGACGAGCAGTACTTC. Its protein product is CASSFAGGGDEQYF.

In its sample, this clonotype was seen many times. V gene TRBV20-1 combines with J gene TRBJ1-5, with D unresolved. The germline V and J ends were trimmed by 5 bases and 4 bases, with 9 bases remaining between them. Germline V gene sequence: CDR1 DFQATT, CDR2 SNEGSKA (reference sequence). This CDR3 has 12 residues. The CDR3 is CSAWTSNQPQHF. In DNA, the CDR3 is TGCAGTGCTTGGACGTCTAATCAGCCCCAGCATTTT.

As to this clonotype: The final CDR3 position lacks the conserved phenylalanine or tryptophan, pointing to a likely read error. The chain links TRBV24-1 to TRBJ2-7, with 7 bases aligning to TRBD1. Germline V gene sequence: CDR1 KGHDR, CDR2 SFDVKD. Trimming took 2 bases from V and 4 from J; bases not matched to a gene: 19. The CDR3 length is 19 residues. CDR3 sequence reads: CATSDSTGNPKSFKYEQYI. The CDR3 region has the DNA TGTGCCACCAGTGATTCGACAGGGAACCCCAAATCATTTAAGTACGAGCAGTACATC.

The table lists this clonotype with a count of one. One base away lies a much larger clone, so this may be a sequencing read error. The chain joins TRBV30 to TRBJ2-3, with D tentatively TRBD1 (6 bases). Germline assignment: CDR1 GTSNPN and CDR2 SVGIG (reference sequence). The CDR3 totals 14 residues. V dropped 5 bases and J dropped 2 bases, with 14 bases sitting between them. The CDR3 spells CAWGQPIPTDTQYF. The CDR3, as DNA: TGTGCCTGGGGACAGCCTATTCCCACAGATACGCAGTATTTT.